The rows below give T cell receptor beta chains drawn from one sample of a study of blood T cell repertoires in COVID-19. Repertoires were generated with immunoSEQ multiplex PCR, while TCRdb's copy carries only in-frame clones and drops some. The sample holds about 71,000 clones; over 75% are singletons and the top ten take 5% to 6.5%. Sequenced material: peripheral blood. These receptors came from a woman under 30 with acute or convalescent COVID-19. Both conserved end residues are part of each CDR3. The D gene is left open where the match is weak. Size values are once, few and many counts, or a class for expanded clones, and some rows have none.

>TRBJ1-1|TRBV29-1|14|TRBD1|NA
TGCAGCGGGCTCCGGGACAGGGGTTTGGGTGAAGCTTTCTTT
CSGLRDRGLGEAFF
>TRBJ2-7|TRBV7-2|18|TRBD2|NA
TGTGCCAGCAGCTTACCCGGGACTAGCGGGAGGGCTAAGTACGAGCAGTACTTC
CASSLPGTSGRAKYEQYF
>TRBJ2-3|TRBV5-1|15|NA|NA
TGCGCCAGCAGCTTGGTGTCAGGGCGGACAGATACGCAGTATTTT
CASSLVSGRTDTQYF
>TRBJ1-6|TRBV6-4|14|NA|NA
TGTGCCAGCAGTGACTCGATCGGGAATTCACCCCTCCACTTT
CASSDSIGNSPLHF
>TRBJ1-1|TRBV11-2|15|NA|NA
TGTGCCAGCAGTCGACTCAGGGGTGTCGGCACTGAAGCTTTCTTT
CASSRLRGVGTEAFF
>TRBJ2-5|TRBV7-6|15|TRBD1|NA
TGTGCCAGCAGCTTAGCGGGCAGGGGGCCGGAGACCCAGTACTTC
CASSLAGRGPETQYF
>TRBJ2-7|TRBV6-5|14|TRBD2|NA
TGTGCCAGCCGTCTAGCGGGCCCCTCCTACGAGCAGTACTTC
CASRLAGPSYEQYF
>TRBJ2-2|TRBV18|14|NA|NA
TGTGCCAGCTCACCACCGGAGGGGACCGGGGAGCTGTTTTTT
CASSPPEGTGELFF
>TRBJ1-1|TRBV6-5|13|NA|NA
TGTGCCAGCAGTTACCAGGGGCTGGGCCCAGCTTTCTTT
CASSYQGLGPAFF
>TRBJ2-2|TRBV3-1/TRBV3-2|15|TRBD1|NA
TGTGCCAGCAGCCACGGACAGGGGAACACCGGGGAGCTGTTTTTT
CASSHGQGNTGELFF
>TRBJ2-1|TRBV19|15|TRBD1|NA
TGTGCCAGTAGTAGACAGGGGCAGTCCTACAATGAGCAGTTCTTC
CASSRQGQSYNEQFF
>TRBJ2-5|TRBV2|15|TRBD2|NA
TGTGCCAGCAGGCGCGGACTAGCGGGAGGGGAGACCCAGTACTTC
CASRRGLAGGETQYF
>TRBJ1-2|TRBV30|12|NA|NA
TGTGCCTGGAGTCGGGTAGGCTATGGCTACACCTTC
CAWSRVGYGYTF
>TRBJ1-1|TRBV19|14|NA|once
TGTGCCAGTAGTATAGGGACAGAGAACACTGAAGCTTTCTTT
CASSIGTENTEAFF
>TRBJ2-1|TRBV5-1|16|NA|NA
TGCGCCAGCAGCTTGGAGCTTCTGAGCTCCTACAATGAGCAGTTCTTC
CASSLELLSSYNEQFF
>TRBJ1-5|TRBV19|15|NA|NA
TGTGCCAGTAGTCCTCTAGGGAGGGTTGATCAGCCCCAGCATTTT
CASSPLGRVDQPQHF
>TRBJ2-7|TRBV5-1|13|NA|NA
TGCGCCAGCAGCTCCTCGACTAGCTACGAGCAGTACTTC
CASSSSTSYEQYF
>TRBJ1-2|TRBV27|15|TRBD1|NA
TGTGCCAGCAGCGATGGAACAGGGGCGAACTATGGCTACACCTTC
CASSDGTGANYGYTF
>TRBJ1-2|TRBV30|13|TRBD1|NA
TGTGCCTGGAGTAACAGGGGAACCTATGGCTACACCTTC
CAWSNRGTYGYTF